The 11 T cell receptor beta chains below all came from one sample that was sequenced in a study of control samples from healthy donors and cancer patients. Generated by immunoSEQ multiplex PCR, the TCRdb table keeps only in-frame clones and is missing some. The table has approximately 30,000 clones, less than 95% seen once. The sequencing sample was made of blood. The receptors derive from a man in his fifties or sixties in good health.

This clone has a single count. The rearrangement uses TRBV18 and TRBJ2-2, with D perhaps matching TRBD1 or TRBD2 (5 bases each). The V end lost 1 base, the J end lost 7 bases, and 7 bases lay between the germline ends. The CDR3 covers 13 residues. Germline V gene data show CDR1 as KGHSH and CDR2 as LQKENI. DNA for the CDR3: TGTGCCAGCTCACCACGGGACCTCGGGGAGCTGTTTTTT. Protein product: CASSPRDLGELFF.

This chain joins TRBV28 and TRBJ1-1; no clear D. CDR1 is MDHEN and CDR2 is SYDVKM in the germline V gene. Trimming cost V 5 bases and J 7 bases, with 8 bases left between them. The CDR3 spans 11 residues. The CDR3 region is CASSVNLEAFF. The CDR3 DNA reads TGTGCCAGCAGTGTTAACCTTGAAGCTTTCTTT. Full variable domain (missing parts from reference TRBV28 and TRBJ1-1): DVKVTQSSRYLVKRTGEKVFLECVQDMDHENMFWYRQDPGLGLRLIYFSYDVKMKEKGDIPEGYSVSREKKERFSLILESASTNQTSMYLCASSVNLEAFFGQGTRLTVV.

The sample holds a few counts of this clone. This rearrangement joins TRBV18 to TRBJ1-4; 7 bases align to TRBD1. Trimming removed 4 bases from V and 6 bases from J; junction bases left unmatched: 8. Germline values: CDR1 KGHSH, CDR2 LQKENI. The length of the CDR3 is 15 residues. This chain's CDR3 is CASSLRGTAYEKLFF. The CDR3 DNA is TGTGCCAGCTCACTACGCGGGACAGCATATGAAAAACTGTTTTTT.

The chain joins TRBV5-4 to TRBJ1-2, with 7 positions matching TRBD1. The J segment lost 5 bases and the V segment lost 4 bases, leaving 14 bases of the junction unmatched. Germline V gene sequence: CDR1 SGHNT, CDR2 YYREEE (reference sequence). The CDR3 consists of 16 residues. The CDR3 DNA sequence: TGTGCCAGCAGCGGGAGGGGACAGTCCCTCGGGTATGGCTACACCTTC. It encodes CASSGRGQSLGYGYTF.

V gene TRBV19 combines with J gene TRBJ2-1, with D perhaps matching TRBD2 (5 bases). Germline V CDR1 and CDR2: LNHDA, SQIVND (reference sequence). V was clipped by 0 bases and J by 2 bases, with 17 bases between them. The CDR3 extends over 18 amino acids. CDR3 DNA: TGTGCCAGTAGTATAGATCTACGGGCGGGCCTTACCTACAATGAGCAGTTCTTC. This sequence encodes CASSIDLRAGLTYNEQFF.

The chain links TRBV14 to TRBJ1-4; D is ambiguous. Looked up from germline, CDR1 is SGHDN and CDR2 is FVKESK. V dropped 1 base and J dropped 8 bases, with 8 bases sitting between them. The CDR3 sequence is 13 residues long. Here the CDR3 DNA reads TGTGCCAGCAGCCAAGTATCGGGGGAAAAACTGTTTTTT. It encodes CASSQVSGEKLFF.

This chain uses TRBV18 with TRBJ1-5; no firm D call. This CDR3 has 17 amino acids. Germline assignment: CDR1 KGHSH and CDR2 LQKENI. V shed 3 bases and J shed 3 bases, with 18 bases lying between them. The CDR3 DNA is TGTGCCAGCTCACCCTATCCCGCAGGAGGTGTCAATCAGCCCCAGCATTTT. Translated: CASSPYPAGGVNQPQHF.

This chain connects TRBV19 to TRBJ1-5; no firm D call. The germline V and J ends were trimmed by 5 bases and 7 bases, with 9 bases remaining between them. This CDR3 is built from 12 residues. Germline V lookup: CDR1 LNHDA, CDR2 SQIVND (reference sequence). CDR3 amino acids: CASSLIQQPQHF. The DNA of the CDR3 is TGTGCCAGTAGTCTCATTCAACAGCCCCAGCATTTT.

This chain joins TRBV7-9 and TRBJ2-7; TRBD1 matches 7 bases. Looked up from germline, CDR1 is SEHNR and CDR2 is FQNEAQ (reference sequence). The CDR3 is 13 amino acids. V shed 7 bases and J 1 base; nucleotides not matched to a gene: 4. CDR3 residues: CASIETGSYEQYF. Written as DNA, the CDR3 is TGTGCCAGCATCGAGACAGGGTCCTACGAGCAGTACTTC. Together with reference TRBV7-9 and TRBJ2-7, the CDR3 gives the full variable domain: DTGVSQNPRHKITKRGQNVTFRCDPISEHNRLYWYRQTLGQGPEFLTYFQNEAQLEKSRLLSDRFSAERPKGSFSTLEIQRTEQGDSAMYLCASIETGSYEQYFGPGTRLTVT.

This chain links TRBV5-8 with TRBJ1-5; D remains ambiguous. Trimming cost V 0 bases and J 7 bases, with 14 bases left between them. This CDR3 is built from 15 residues. Germline CDR1 is SGHTS and CDR2 is YDEGEE. Here the CDR3 DNA reads TGTGCCAGCAGCTTGGGAAGAGTGCCCGGGCAGCCCCAGCATTTT. Amino acid sequence: CASSLGRVPGQPQHF.

DNA of the CDR3: TGTGCCAGCAGCTCACAGGGGGTCCCTTCTGAAAAACTGTTTTTT. Amino acids: CASSSQGVPSEKLFF. The chain joins TRBV7-2 to TRBJ1-4, with 8 bases matching TRBD1. The CDR3 runs 15 residues. With V trimmed by 4 bases and J by 7 bases, 8 bases remained unmatched. The germline V gene encodes CDR1 SGHTA and CDR2 FQGNSA.